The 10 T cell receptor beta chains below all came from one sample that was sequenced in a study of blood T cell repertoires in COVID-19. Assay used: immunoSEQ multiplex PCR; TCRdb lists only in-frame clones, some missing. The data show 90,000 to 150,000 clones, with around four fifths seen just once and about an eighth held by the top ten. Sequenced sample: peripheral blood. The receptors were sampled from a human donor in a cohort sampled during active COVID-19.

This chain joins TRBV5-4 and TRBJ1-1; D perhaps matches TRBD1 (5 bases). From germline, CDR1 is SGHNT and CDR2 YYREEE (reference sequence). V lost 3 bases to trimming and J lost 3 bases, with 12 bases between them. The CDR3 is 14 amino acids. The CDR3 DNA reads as TGTGCCAGCAGCTCCCAGGGAAAGGACACTGAAGCTTTCTTT. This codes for CASSSQGKDTEAFF.

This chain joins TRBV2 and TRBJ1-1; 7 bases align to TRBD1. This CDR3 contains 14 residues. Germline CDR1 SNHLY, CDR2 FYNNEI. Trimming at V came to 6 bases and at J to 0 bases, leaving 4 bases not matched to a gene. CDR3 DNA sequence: TGTGCCAGCAGCCAACAGGGGATGAACACTGAAGCTTTCTTT. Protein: CASSQQGMNTEAFF. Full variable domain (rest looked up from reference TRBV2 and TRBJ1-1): EPEVTQTPSHQVTQMGQEVILRCVPISNHLYFYWYRQILGQKVEFLVSFYNNEISEKSEIFDDQFSVERPDGSNFTLKIRSTKLEDSAMYFCASSQQGMNTEAFFGQGTRLTVV.

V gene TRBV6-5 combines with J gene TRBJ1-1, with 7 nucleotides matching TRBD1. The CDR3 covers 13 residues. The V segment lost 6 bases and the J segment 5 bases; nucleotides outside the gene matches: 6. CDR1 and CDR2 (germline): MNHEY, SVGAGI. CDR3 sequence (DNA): TGTGCCAGCAGGTTGACAGGGCTTACTGAAGCTTTCTTT. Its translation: CASRLTGLTEAFF.

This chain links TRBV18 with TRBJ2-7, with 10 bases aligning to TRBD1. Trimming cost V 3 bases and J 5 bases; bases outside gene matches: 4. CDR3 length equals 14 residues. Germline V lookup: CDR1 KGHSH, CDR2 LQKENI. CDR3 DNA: TGTGCCAGCTCACCCGGGACAGGGGTCAACGAGCAGTACTTC. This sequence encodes CASSPGTGVNEQYF.

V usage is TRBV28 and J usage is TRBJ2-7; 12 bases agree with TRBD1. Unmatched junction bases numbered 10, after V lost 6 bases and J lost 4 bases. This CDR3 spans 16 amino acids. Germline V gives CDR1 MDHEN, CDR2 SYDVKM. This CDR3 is CASSSIGTGGKYEQYF. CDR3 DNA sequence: TGTGCCAGCAGCAGTATAGGGACAGGGGGCAAGTACGAGCAGTACTTC.

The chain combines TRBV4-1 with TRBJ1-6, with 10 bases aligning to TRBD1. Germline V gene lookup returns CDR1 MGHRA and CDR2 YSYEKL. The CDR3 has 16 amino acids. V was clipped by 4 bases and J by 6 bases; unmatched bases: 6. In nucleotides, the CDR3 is TGCGCCAGCAGCCTGGGGCGGGACAGGGGTAATTCACCCCTCCACTTT. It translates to CASSLGRDRGNSPLHF.

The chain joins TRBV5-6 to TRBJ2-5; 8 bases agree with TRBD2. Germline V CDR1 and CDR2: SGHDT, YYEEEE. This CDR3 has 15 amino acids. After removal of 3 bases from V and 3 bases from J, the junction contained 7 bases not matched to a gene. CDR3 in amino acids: CASSWRGSGEETQYF. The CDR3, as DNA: TGTGCCAGCAGCTGGCGGGGTAGCGGGGAAGAGACCCAGTACTTC.

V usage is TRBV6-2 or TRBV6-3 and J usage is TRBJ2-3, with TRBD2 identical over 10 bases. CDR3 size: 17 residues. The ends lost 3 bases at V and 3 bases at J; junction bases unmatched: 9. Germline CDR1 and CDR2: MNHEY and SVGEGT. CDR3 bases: TGTGCCAGCAGTTATCGAAGACTAGCGGGCCTAACAGATACGCAGTATTTT. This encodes CASSYRRLAGLTDTQYF.

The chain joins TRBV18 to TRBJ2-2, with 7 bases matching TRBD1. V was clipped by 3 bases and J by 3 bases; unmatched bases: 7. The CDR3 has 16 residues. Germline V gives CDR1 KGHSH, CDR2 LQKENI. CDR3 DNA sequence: TGTGCCAGCTCACCGAATGAGGGGGCTGACACCGGGGAGCTGTTTTTT. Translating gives CASSPNEGADTGELFF.

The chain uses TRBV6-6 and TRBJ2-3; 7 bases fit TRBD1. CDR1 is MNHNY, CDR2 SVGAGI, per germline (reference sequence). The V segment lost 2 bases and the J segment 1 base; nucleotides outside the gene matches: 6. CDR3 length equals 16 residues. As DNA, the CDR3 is TGTGCCAGCAGTTACCCATCAGGGGGAGGCACAGATACGCAGTATTTT. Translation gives CASSYPSGGGTDTQYF.